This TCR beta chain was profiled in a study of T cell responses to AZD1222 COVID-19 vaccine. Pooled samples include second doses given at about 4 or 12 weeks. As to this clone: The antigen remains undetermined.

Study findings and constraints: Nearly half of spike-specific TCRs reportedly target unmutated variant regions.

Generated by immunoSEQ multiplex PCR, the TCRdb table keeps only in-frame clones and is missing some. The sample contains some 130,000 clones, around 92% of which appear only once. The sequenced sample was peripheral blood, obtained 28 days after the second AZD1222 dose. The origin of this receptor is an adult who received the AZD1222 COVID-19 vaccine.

The CDR3 here is CASSFTAQSTRNNSPLHF. The CDR3 DNA reads as TGCGCCAGCAGCTTCACAGCCCAATCGACCAGGAATAATTCACCCCTCCACTTT. The chain combines TRBV5-1 with TRBJ1-6; D ambiguous. Germline CDR1 and CDR2: SGHRS and YFSETQ. Trimming took 2 bases from V and 5 from J, leaving 20 bases between them. The CDR3 loop spans 18 amino acids.